This T cell receptor (beta chain) came from a study of CD8+CD57+ T cells in acquired aplastic anemia. Turning to the study itself: The average for DNA from sorted CD4+ and CD8+ cells was 3 to 4 ug.

The study profiled TCR beta VDJ and CDR3 using genomic DNA as template. TCRdb used MiXCR to reprocess the reads, holding one entry per CDR3 protein. The sample holds roughly 80,000 distinct CDR3 sequences, 40% to 50% seen once. The germline V gene encodes CDR1 SNHLY and CDR2 FYNNEI. CDR3 size: 15 residues. V was cut by 1 base and J by 0 bases, with 10 bases left in between. Material: sorted CD4+, CD8+, or CD8+CD57+ T cells (not recorded which) from PBMCs. The source of this sequence is a human donor in good health, serving as a control. The V gene is TRBV2, the J gene TRBJ2-7; D might be TRBD1 (5 bases). The CDR3 DNA sequence: TGTGCCAGCAGTGAAGGGGGCGACCTCTCCTACGAGCAGTACTTC. Protein: CASSEGGDLSYEQYF. Full variable domain (outside the CDR3, taken from reference TRBV2 and TRBJ2-7): EPEVTQTPSHQVTQMGQEVILRCVPISNHLYFYWYRQILGQKVEFLVSFYNNEISEKSEIFDDQFSVERPDGSNFTLKIRSTKLEDSAMYFCASSEGGDLSYEQYFGPGTRLTVT.